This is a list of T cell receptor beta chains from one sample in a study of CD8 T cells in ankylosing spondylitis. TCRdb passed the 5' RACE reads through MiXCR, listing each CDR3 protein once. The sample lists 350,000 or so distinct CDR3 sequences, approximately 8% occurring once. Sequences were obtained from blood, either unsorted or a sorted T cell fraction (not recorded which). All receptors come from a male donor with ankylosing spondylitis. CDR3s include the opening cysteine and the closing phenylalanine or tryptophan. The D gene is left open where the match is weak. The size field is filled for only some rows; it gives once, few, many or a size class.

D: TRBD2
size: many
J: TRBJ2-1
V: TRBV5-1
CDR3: CASTIAGGSYNEQFF
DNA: TGCGCCAGCACCATAGCGGGAGGATCCTACAATGAGCAGTTCTTC

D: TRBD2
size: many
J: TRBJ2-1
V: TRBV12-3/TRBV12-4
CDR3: CASSSGLAVNEQFF
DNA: TGTGCCAGCAGTTCCGGACTAGCGGTAAATGAGCAGTTCTTC

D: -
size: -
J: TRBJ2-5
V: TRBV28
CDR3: CASSSGMRQETQYF
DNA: TGTGCCAGCAGTTCCGGGATGAGGCAAGAGACCCAGTACTTC

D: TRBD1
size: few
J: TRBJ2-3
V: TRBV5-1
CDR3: CASSLLQGATDTQYF
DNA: TGCGCCAGCAGCTTGTTACAGGGGGCCACAGATACGCAGTATTTT

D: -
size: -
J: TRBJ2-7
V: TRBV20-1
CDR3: CSAPTMRGRYEQYF
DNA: TGCAGTGCCCCCACCATGAGGGGCAGATACGAGCAGTACTTC

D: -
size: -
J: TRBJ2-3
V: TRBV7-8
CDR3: CASSSPAGTDTQYF
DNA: TGTGCCAGCAGCTCCCCCGCGGGGACAGATACGCAGTATTTT

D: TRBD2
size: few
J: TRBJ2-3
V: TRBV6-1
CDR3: CASSGTRGVDTQYF
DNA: TGTGCCAGCAGCGGGACTAGGGGGGTCGATACGCAGTATTTT

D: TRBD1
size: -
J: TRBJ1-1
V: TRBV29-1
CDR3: CSVEESDRVAFF
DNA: TGCAGCGTTGAAGAGTCGGACAGGGTGGCTTTCTTT

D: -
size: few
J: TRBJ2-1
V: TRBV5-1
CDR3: CASSLVLGTYNEQFF
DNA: TGCGCCAGCAGCTTGGTCCTAGGGACCTACAATGAGCAGTTCTTC

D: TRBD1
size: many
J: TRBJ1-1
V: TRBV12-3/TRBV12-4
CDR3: CASSTGTGIKAFF
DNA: TGTGCCAGCAGCACAGGGACAGGGATTAAAGCTTTCTTT

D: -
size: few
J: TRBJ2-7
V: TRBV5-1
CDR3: CASSLAQPVEQYF
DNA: TGCGCCAGCAGCTTGGCTCAGCCCGTCGAGCAGTACTTC

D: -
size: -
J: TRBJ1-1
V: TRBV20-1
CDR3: CSARDPGPALTNEAFF
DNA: TGCAGTGCTAGAGACCCCGGCCCGGCCCTAACTAACGAAGCTTTCTTT

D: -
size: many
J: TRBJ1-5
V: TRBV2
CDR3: CASSERTVEWPQHF
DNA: TGTGCCAGCAGTGAAAGGACAGTCGAGTGGCCCCAGCATTTT

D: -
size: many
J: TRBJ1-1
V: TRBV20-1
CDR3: CSAPWALDAFF
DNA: TGCAGTGCCCCATGGGCCTTGGATGCTTTCTTT

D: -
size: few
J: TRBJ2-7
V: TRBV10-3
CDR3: CAIRTTAGGHYEQYF
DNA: TGTGCCATCAGAACTACGGCCGGCGGCCATTACGAGCAGTACTTC

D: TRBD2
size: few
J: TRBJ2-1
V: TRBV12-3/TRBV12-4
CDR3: CASSLTSGVPYNEQFF
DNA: TGTGCCAGCAGTTTAACTAGCGGGGTACCTTACAATGAGCAGTTCTTC

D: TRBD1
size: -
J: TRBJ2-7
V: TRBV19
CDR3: CASSRQGTGDYEQYF
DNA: TGTGCCAGTAGTAGACAGGGGACAGGGGATTACGAGCAGTACTTC

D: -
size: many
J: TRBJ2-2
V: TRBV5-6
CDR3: CASSYVYTGELFF
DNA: TGTGCCAGCAGCTACGTCTACACCGGGGAGCTGTTTTTT

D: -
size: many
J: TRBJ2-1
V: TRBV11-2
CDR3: CASSLLPAGYNEQFF
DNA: TGTGCCAGCAGCCTATTACCTGCTGGTTACAATGAGCAGTTCTTC

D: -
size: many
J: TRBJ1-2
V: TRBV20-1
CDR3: CSAREEWGANYGYTF
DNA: TGCAGTGCTAGAGAGGAGTGGGGAGCTAACTATGGCTACACCTTC

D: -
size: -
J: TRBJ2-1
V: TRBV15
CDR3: CATSRAGAGSSYNEQFF
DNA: TGTGCCACCAGCAGAGCGGGGGCGGGGAGCTCCTACAATGAGCAGTTCTTC

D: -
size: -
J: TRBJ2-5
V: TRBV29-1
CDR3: CSVKRWGGAGLETQYF
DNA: TGCAGCGTCAAAAGGTGGGGGGGCGCCGGCTTGGAGACCCAGTACTTC

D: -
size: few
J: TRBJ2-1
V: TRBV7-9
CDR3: CASKAGTSSYNEQFF
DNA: TGTGCCAGCAAGGCCGGGACAAGCTCCTACAATGAGCAGTTCTTC

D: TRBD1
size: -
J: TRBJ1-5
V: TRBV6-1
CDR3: CASSLSTGIDNQPQHF
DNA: TGTGCCAGCAGTCTGTCGACAGGGATTGACAATCAGCCCCAGCATTTT

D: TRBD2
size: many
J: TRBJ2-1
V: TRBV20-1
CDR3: CSARALAGYSGFF
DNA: TGCAGTGCTAGAGCACTAGCGGGTTACTCTGGGTTCTTC

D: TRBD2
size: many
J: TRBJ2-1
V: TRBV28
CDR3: CASSSWTSRSSYNEQFF
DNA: TGTGCCAGCAGTTCCTGGACTAGCCGGAGCTCCTACAATGAGCAGTTCTTC

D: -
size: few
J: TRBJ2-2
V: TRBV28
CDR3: CASSLDAARWGALNTGELFF
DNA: TGTGCCAGCAGTTTAGATGCCGCGAGGTGGGGGGCTCTGAACACCGGGGAGCTGTTTTTT

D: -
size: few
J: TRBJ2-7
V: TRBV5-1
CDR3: CASSLVGLNSYEQYF
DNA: TGCGCCAGCAGCTTGGTAGGACTAAACTCCTACGAGCAGTACTTC

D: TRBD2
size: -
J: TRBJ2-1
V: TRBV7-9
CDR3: CASPPRTSGSVPNEQFF
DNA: TGTGCCAGCCCTCCCCGGACTAGCGGGAGTGTTCCAAATGAGCAGTTCTTC

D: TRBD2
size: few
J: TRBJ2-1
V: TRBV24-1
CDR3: CATSAPGQGALALYNEQFF
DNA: TGTGCCACCAGTGCCCCCGGGCAGGGAGCACTAGCGCTGTACAATGAGCAGTTCTTC

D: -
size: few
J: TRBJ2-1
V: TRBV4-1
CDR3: CASSQDKSGNEQFF
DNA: TGCGCCAGCAGCCAAGATAAGAGTGGCAATGAGCAGTTCTTC

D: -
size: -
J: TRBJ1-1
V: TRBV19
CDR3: CASKRLTNTEAFF
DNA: TGTGCCAGTAAGAGACTTACGAACACTGAAGCTTTCTTT

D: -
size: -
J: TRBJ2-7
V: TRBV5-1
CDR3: CASSEAAQTVWEQYF
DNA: TGCGCCAGCAGCGAGGCCGCACAGACTGTTTGGGAGCAGTACTTC

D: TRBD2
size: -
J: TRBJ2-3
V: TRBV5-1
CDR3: CASSSEPGLAGGDTQYF
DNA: TGCGCCAGCAGCTCCGAGCCGGGACTAGCGGGAGGGGATACGCAGTATTTT

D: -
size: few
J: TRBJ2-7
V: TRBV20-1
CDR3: CSARVPGTASYEQYF
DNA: TGCAGTGCTAGAGTACCCGGGACGGCCTCCTACGAGCAGTACTTC

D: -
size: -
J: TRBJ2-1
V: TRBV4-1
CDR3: CASSQDAKIGRVQWDEQFF
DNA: TGCGCCAGCAGCCAAGATGCGAAAATAGGTCGGGTACAATGGGATGAGCAGTTCTTC

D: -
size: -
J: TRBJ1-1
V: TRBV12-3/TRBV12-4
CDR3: CASSLAQARYAFF
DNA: TGTGCCAGCAGTTTAGCACAGGCCCGGTATGCTTTCTTT

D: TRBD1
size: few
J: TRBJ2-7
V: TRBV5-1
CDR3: CASSLMGQGAFVAYEQYF
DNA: TGCGCCAGCAGCTTGATGGGACAGGGGGCATTCGTAGCCTACGAGCAGTACTTC

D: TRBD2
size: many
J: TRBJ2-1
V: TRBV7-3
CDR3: CASSPKGREGRNEQFF
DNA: TGTGCCAGCAGCCCGAAAGGGCGGGAGGGCCGCAATGAGCAGTTCTTC

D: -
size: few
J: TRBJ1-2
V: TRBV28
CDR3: CASSSPLHRRLGYTF
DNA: TGTGCCAGCAGTTCCCCTCTCCACAGGAGGCTCGGCTACACCTTC

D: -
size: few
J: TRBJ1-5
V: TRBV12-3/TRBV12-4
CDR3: CASSVDPGRGQPQHF
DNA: TGTGCCAGCAGCGTAGACCCAGGTAGGGGTCAGCCCCAGCATTTT

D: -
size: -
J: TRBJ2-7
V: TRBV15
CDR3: CATSRDTPGSHGEQYF
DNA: TGTGCCACCAGCAGAGATACCCCAGGGTCCCATGGCGAGCAGTACTTC

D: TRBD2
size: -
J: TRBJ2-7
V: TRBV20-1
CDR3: CSAIVAGGVFEQYF
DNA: TGCAGTGCTATAGTAGCGGGAGGTGTTTTCGAGCAGTACTTC

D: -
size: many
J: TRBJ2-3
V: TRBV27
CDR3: CASSVRVLNPTQYF
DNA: TGTGCCAGCAGTGTCCGGGTCCTAAACCCTACGCAGTATTTT

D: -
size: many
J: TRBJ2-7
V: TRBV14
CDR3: CASSPRGVSPGYF
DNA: TGTGCCAGCAGCCCCCGAGGGGTGAGCCCAGGGTACTTC

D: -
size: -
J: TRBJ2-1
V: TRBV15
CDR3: CATGRRAQSRSHEQFF
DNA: TGTGCCACCGGCAGACGGGCACAATCCCGGTCCCATGAGCAGTTCTTC

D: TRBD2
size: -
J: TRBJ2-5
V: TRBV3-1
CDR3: CASSQTSGPAGTQYF
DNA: TGTGCCAGCAGCCAGACTAGCGGGCCTGCCGGGACCCAGTACTTC

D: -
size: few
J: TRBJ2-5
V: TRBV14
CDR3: CASSQAGVETQYF
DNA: TGTGCCAGCAGCCAAGCGGGAGTAGAGACCCAGTACTTC

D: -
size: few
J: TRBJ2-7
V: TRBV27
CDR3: CASSDTSSYEQYF
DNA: TGTGCCAGCAGTGATACTAGCTCCTACGAGCAGTACTTC

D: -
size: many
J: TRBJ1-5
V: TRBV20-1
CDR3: CSAKIPTGDLNYGGNQPQHF
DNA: TGCAGTGCCAAGATTCCGACCGGGGACCTCAATTACGGGGGCAATCAGCCCCAGCATTTT

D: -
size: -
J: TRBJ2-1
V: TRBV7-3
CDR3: CASSPTVHNEQFF
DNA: TGTGCCAGCAGCCCGACAGTACACAATGAGCAGTTCTTC

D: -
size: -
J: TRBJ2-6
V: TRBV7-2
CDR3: CASSLSSGSGANVLTF
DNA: TGTGCCAGCAGCTTAAGCTCAGGGTCTGGGGCCAACGTCCTGACTTTC

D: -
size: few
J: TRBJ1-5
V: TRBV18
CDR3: CASSPQGGSQPQHF
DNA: TGTGCCAGCTCACCACAGGGGGGGAGTCAGCCCCAGCATTTT

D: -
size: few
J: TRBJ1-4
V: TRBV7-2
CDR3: CASSYRAGANEKLFF
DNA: TGTGCCAGCAGCTATAGAGCAGGGGCTAATGAAAAACTGTTTTTT

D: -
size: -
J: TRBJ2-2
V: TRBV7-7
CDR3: CASSLASRPNTGELFF
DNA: TGTGCTAGCAGCTTAGCTTCCAGGCCGAACACCGGGGAGCTGTTTTTT

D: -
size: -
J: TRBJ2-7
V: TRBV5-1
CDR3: CASSLGSRRPDEQYF
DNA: TGCGCCAGCAGCTTGGGCTCTAGACGTCCCGACGAGCAGTACTTC

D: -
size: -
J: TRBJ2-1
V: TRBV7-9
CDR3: CASSSGVGEQFF
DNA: TGTGCCAGCAGCTCTGGGGTGGGTGAGCAGTTCTTC